A single sample is the source of the 3 T cell receptor beta chains below, sequenced in a study of blood T cell repertoires in COVID-19. Assay: immunoSEQ multiplex PCR; the TCRdb copy retains only in-frame clones and omits some. Altogether approximately 130,000 clones are present, around three quarters being singletons, with the ten largest covering more than 10%. Source material: peripheral blood. These TCRs come from a human donor in a cohort sampled during active COVID-19.

The V gene is TRBV29-1, the J gene TRBJ1-4; 7 bases align to TRBD1. The CDR3 is 15 residues long. From germline, CDR1 is SQVTM and CDR2 ANQGSEA. The V and J ends lost 5 bases and 0 bases, in that order; junction bases with no gene match: 6. The CDR3 sequence is CSVWDSLSTNEKLFF. For the CDR3, the DNA is TGCAGCGTTTGGGACAGCCTTTCAACTAATGAAAAACTGTTTTTT.

The rearrangement uses TRBV10-1 and TRBJ2-7; the D gene is possibly TRBD2 (7 bases). Germline V gene sequence: CDR1 WNHNN, CDR2 SYGVQD (reference sequence). V lost 3 bases to trimming and J lost 5 bases, with 17 bases between them. CDR3 length equals 15 residues. In nucleotides, the CDR3 is TGCGCCAGCAGTGACGGTCTGCGGGGGCGGAACGAGCAGTACTTC. It encodes CASSDGLRGRNEQYF.

This clone occurred once. The CDR3, as DNA: TGTGCCAGCAGTTTAAGAGGGTTAGGAATACGGGAGGGGGCCCCGCTCGATCAGCCCCAGCATTTT. Translated, it gives CASSLRGLGIREGAPLDQPQHF. The chain uses TRBV27 and TRBJ1-5; TRBD1 aligns across 7 bases. The CDR3 totals 22 residues. Germline V gives CDR1 MNHEY, CDR2 SMNVEV (reference sequence). J was trimmed by 5 bases and V by 2 bases; bases with no gene match: 27.